This T cell receptor (beta chain) was captured in a study of T-cell reconstitution after alpha-beta-depleted transplantation in children. There are 13 residues in the CDR3. Per the germline V gene, CDR1 is MNHNS and CDR2 is SASEGT. Trimming pared 6 bases from V and 4 bases from J, leaving 10 bases between. Preparing the TCRbeta library involved the use of unique molecular identifiers. TCRdb re-derived calls from the PCR reads in MiXCR, one entry per CDR3 protein. The sample has under 450,000 distinct CDR3 sequences, around 15% seen once. V usage is TRBV6-1 and J usage is TRBJ2-1; D is possibly TRBD2 (5 bases). This sample comprised PBMCs, mostly from graft donor cells, obtained 360 days after TCRalphabeta/CD19-depleted stem cell transplant. The receptor comes from a boy younger than two who had a stem cell transplant for Wiskott-Aldrich syndrome, so the T cells may come from the graft donor. The CDR3 coding sequence is TGTGCCAGCAGGGGTAGCGCTTACAATGAGCAGTTCTTC. Residues: CASRGSAYNEQFF.